The next 25 T cell receptor beta chains were all read from a single sample in a study of Ad26.COV2.S vaccination and SARS-CoV-2 variants. This sample's treatment: about 20 received Ad26.COV2.S at low or high dose, single or two shots; five or six received placebo; per-sample allocation not given. Each sample was drawn 63 days after the first injection (of vaccine or placebo). This table comes from immunoSEQ multiplex PCR, and its TCRdb copy is limited to in-frame clones, with some not included. The sample holds about 410,000 clones, roughly nine tenths seen once. The material was peripheral blood, obtained in a trial of Ad26.COV2.S vaccine versus placebo. The origin of the receptors is a person aged 18-60 years who received the Ad26.COV2.S COVID-19 vaccine or a placebo.

This clone has only a few counts. The J gene is TRBJ1-5, the V gene TRBV4-1, with D possibly being TRBD1 (5 bases). CDR3 size: 16 residues. V lost 2 bases and J 4 bases, leaving 15 bases between the germline ends. Germline CDR1 MGHRA, CDR2 YSYEKL. The CDR3 DNA sequence: TGCGCCAGCAGCCAATTAGAAAGCGGGGGGAATCAGCCCCAGCATTTT. It encodes CASSQLESGGNQPQHF.

V usage is TRBV9 and J usage is TRBJ1-1; D ambiguous. The length of the CDR3 is 11 residues. Trimming stripped 0 bases from V and 7 bases from J, with 4 bases between. From germline, CDR1 is SGDLS and CDR2 YYNGEE. Here the CDR3 DNA reads TGTGCCAGCAGCGTAGGGGATGAAGCTTTCTTT. It codes for CASSVGDEAFF.

The chain employs TRBV5-1 and TRBJ2-2, with D tentatively TRBD2 (5 bases). Germline-derived CDR1 and CDR2 are SGHRS and YFSETQ. Between the trimmed V and J ends, which lost 2 bases and 6 bases, there was a span of 14 bases. The CDR3 is 15 amino acids. CDR3 nucleotide sequence: TGCGCCAGCAGCTTATTCTCCATGCGGGCCGGGGAGCTGTTTTTT. The encoded protein is CASSLFSMRAGELFF.

The chain links TRBV18 to TRBJ1-3; weak D call: TRBD1 (6 bases). Germline assignment: CDR1 KGHSH and CDR2 LQKENI. V lost 0 bases to trimming and J lost 2 bases, with 8 bases between them. CDR3 length equals 15 residues. The CDR3 reads CASSPPTGPGNTIYF. The DNA of the CDR3 is TGTGCCAGCTCACCACCGACAGGACCTGGAAACACCATATATTTT.

The chain carries TRBV20-1 and TRBJ2-5, with D tentatively TRBD1 (5 bases). Germline-derived CDR1 and CDR2 are DFQATT and SNEGSKA (reference sequence). The V end lost 3 bases, the J end lost 4 bases, and 18 bases lay between the germline ends. The CDR3 contains 15 residues. This chain's CDR3 is CSASWGLVAPETQYF. The DNA for the CDR3 is TGCAGTGCTAGTTGGGGCCTGGTTGCCCCAGAGACCCAGTACTTC.

The genes are TRBV19 and TRBJ2-7; tentative D call: TRBD2 (6 bases). Trimming removed 5 bases from V and 6 bases from J, with 17 bases in between. Germline V gives CDR1 LNHDA, CDR2 SQIVND (reference sequence). CDR3 size: 14 residues. CDR3 nucleotides: TGTGCCAGTAGTCGATCCCGGGACTCAGGCGAGCAGTACTTC. Translating it yields CASSRSRDSGEQYF. Filled out from reference TRBV19 and TRBJ2-7, the complete variable domain reads DGGITQSPKYLFRKEGQNVTLSCEQNLNHDAMYWYRQDPGQGLRLIYYSQIVNDFQKGDIAEGYSVSREKKESFPLTVTSAQKNPTAFYLCASSRSRDSGEQYFGPGTRLTVT.

The genes are TRBV7-9 and TRBJ1-2, with 10 bases matching TRBD1. The CDR3 is 15 amino acids. The germline gives CDR1 SEHNR, CDR2 FQNEAQ (reference sequence). The J segment lost 7 bases and the V segment lost 5 bases, leaving 10 bases of the junction unmatched. The CDR3 is CASSTDRGSSGGYTF. The CDR3 bases are TGTGCCAGCAGCACGGACAGGGGGTCTTCGGGTGGCTACACCTTC.

The table lists this clone with a few counts. The chain recombines TRBV10-1 with TRBJ2-1; D not resolved. The germline V gene encodes CDR1 WNHNN and CDR2 SYGVQD (reference sequence). The CDR3 runs to 15 residues. The ends were cut back, 4 bases at V and 1 base at J, with 11 bases in the middle. This chain's CDR3 is CASSVSGGSYNEQFF. The CDR3 DNA reads as TGCGCCAGCAGTGTATCGGGTGGGTCCTACAATGAGCAGTTCTTC.

CDR3 DNA sequence: TGTGCCAGCAGCTTAGTGGACGGAGCGAATGAAAAACTGTTTTTT. This sequence encodes CASSLVDGANEKLFF. The rearrangement uses TRBV7-9 and TRBJ1-4; D is unresolved. This CDR3 has 15 amino acids. From germline, CDR1 is SEHNR and CDR2 FQNEAQ (reference sequence). The V gene lost 1 base and the J gene lost 5 bases, with 11 bases spanning the gap.

The rearrangement joins TRBV4-3 to TRBJ2-3; 7 bases agree with TRBD2. V was pared by 0 bases and J by 6 bases, with 9 bases of the junction left unmatched. Looked up from germline, CDR1 is LGHNA and CDR2 is YSLEER. The CDR3 is made up of 16 amino acids. The CDR3 spells CASSQDFSGAADTQYF. As DNA, the CDR3 is TGCGCCAGCAGCCAAGACTTCAGCGGGGCCGCCGATACGCAGTATTTT.

This clone has more than one count but fewer than ten. This CDR3 reads CASQGVKGSGEQYF. The CDR3, as DNA: TGTGCCAGCCAGGGGGTTAAAGGTTCGGGCGAGCAGTACTTC. This chain connects TRBV2 to TRBJ2-7, with 7 bases fitting TRBD1. Germline V lookup: CDR1 SNHLY, CDR2 FYNNEI. The CDR3 has 14 amino acids. The V gene end was trimmed by 8 bases and the J gene end by 6 bases; junction bases not matched to a gene: 13.

This clone was seen just once. The V call is TRBV5-1, the J call TRBJ1-1; TRBD1 matches 10 bases. The V segment lost 3 bases and the J segment 0 bases; nucleotides outside the gene matches: 2. Germline CDR1 and CDR2: SGHRS and YFSETQ. The CDR3 is 15 amino acids. CDR3: CASSSGTGVNTEAFF. The CDR3 coding sequence is TGCGCCAGCAGCTCCGGGACAGGGGTGAACACTGAAGCTTTCTTT. The full variable domain, completed using reference TRBV5-1 and TRBJ1-1, is KAGVTQTPRYLIKTRGQQVTLSCSPISGHRSVSWYQQTPGQGLQFLFEYFSETQRNKGNFPGRFSGRQFSNSRSEMNVSTLELGDSALYLCASSSGTGVNTEAFFGQGTRLTVV.

The genes are TRBV24-1 and TRBJ2-1; tentatively, D is TRBD1 or TRBD2 (5 bases each). In germline, CDR1 is KGHDR, CDR2 SFDVKD. This CDR3 comprises 14 residues. The germline V and J ends were trimmed by 4 bases and 9 bases, with 15 bases remaining between them. CDR3 loop: CATSEGTALREQFF. CDR3 DNA: TGTGCCACCAGTGAGGGGACCGCTCTCCGTGAGCAGTTCTTC.

The gene calls are TRBV6-5 and TRBJ2-3, with D perhaps matching TRBD1 (6 bases). V was shortened by 6 bases and J by 4 bases, with 8 bases between the two germline ends. Germline V lookup: CDR1 MNHEY, CDR2 SVGAGI. The CDR3 sequence is 12 residues long. The DNA for the CDR3 is TGTGCCAGCAGAAACAGGGCAGATACGCAGTATTTT. Its protein product is CASRNRADTQYF.

CDR3 protein: CASSGRLTEAFF. The DNA for the CDR3 is TGTGCCAGCAGCGGACGCCTGACTGAAGCTTTCTTT. The chain carries TRBV7-2 and TRBJ1-1; D is uncertain. The CDR3 has 12 amino acids. The germline gives CDR1 SGHTA, CDR2 FQGNSA. V was clipped by 5 bases and J by 5 bases, with 9 bases between them.

The J gene is TRBJ2-4, the V gene TRBV10-1, with D perhaps matching TRBD2 (6 bases). The CDR3 consists of 15 residues. Germline lookup yields CDR1 WNHNN and CDR2 SYGVQD (reference sequence). Trimming took off 2 bases at V and 0 bases at J, with 8 bases between the two ends. The CDR3 DNA follows: TGCGCCAGCAGTGAGACGGGAGTAGCCAAAAACATTCAGTACTTC. It translates to CASSETGVAKNIQYF.

This chain connects TRBV10-2 to TRBJ2-2; D remains unclear. Germline CDR1 and CDR2: WSHSY and SAAADI. The V gene lost 2 bases and the J gene lost 7 bases, with 8 bases spanning the gap. The CDR3 covers 13 residues. Written as DNA, the CDR3 is TGCGCCAGCAGTGAGGTTCTAAACGGGGAGCTGTTTTTT. It yields the protein CASSEVLNGELFF.

V is TRBV5-6 and J is TRBJ1-2; D gene unclear. V was cut by 3 bases and J by 3 bases, with 12 bases left in between. In germline, CDR1 is SGHDT, CDR2 YYEEEE. The CDR3 has 14 amino acids. CDR3 sequence reads: CASSSLSEDYGYTF. CDR3 sequence (DNA): TGTGCCAGCAGCTCACTCAGCGAGGACTATGGCTACACCTTC. Based on the CDR3 plus reference TRBV5-6 and TRBJ1-2, the full variable domain is DAGVTQSPTHLIKTRGQQVTLRCSPKSGHDTVSWYQQALGQGPQFIFQYYEEEERQRGNFPDRFSGHQFPNYSSELNVNALLLGDSALYLCASSSLSEDYGYTFGSGTRLTVV.

The chain links TRBV9 to TRBJ2-1, with 9 bases fitting TRBD2. V was clipped by 4 bases and J by 8 bases; unmatched bases: 13. Germline V lookup: CDR1 SGDLS, CDR2 YYNGEE. The CDR3 covers 16 residues. The CDR3 DNA reads TGTGCCAGCAGCCCCACCACCAGCGGGGGGCCCTATGAGCAGTTCTTC. It encodes CASSPTTSGGPYEQFF.

The J gene is TRBJ1-2, the V gene TRBV4-1; D is unclear. This CDR3 region has 14 residues. Trimming took off 4 bases at V and 5 bases at J, with 14 bases between the two ends. CDR1 and CDR2 from the germline V gene are MGHRA and YSYEKL. This CDR3 reads CASSPYGLIYGYTF. In nucleotides, the CDR3 is TGCGCCAGCAGCCCCTACGGGCTGATTTATGGCTACACCTTC.

This chain joins TRBV5-4 and TRBJ2-5; 7 nucleotides match TRBD1. This CDR3 is 13 amino acids long. Per germline, CDR1 SGHNT and CDR2 YYREEE (reference sequence). V gave up 4 bases and J gave up 3 bases; unmatched junction bases: 3. The DNA of the CDR3 is TGTGCCAGCAGCCAAGACAGGGAAGAGACCCAGTACTTC. It specifies CASSQDREETQYF.

The CDR3 spells CASRDRTSGGAQYF. The CDR3 bases are TGTGCCAGCAGGGACCGGACTAGCGGGGGGGCGCAGTATTTT. The chain has TRBV2 and TRBJ2-3; 15 bases are a match to TRBD2. Germline values: CDR1 SNHLY, CDR2 FYNNEI. The CDR3 consists of 14 residues. The V and J ends lost 6 bases and 10 bases, in that order; junction bases with no gene match: 5.

The V gene is TRBV3-1 (or the pseudogene TRBV3-2), the J gene TRBJ2-7; 8 bases agree with TRBD1. V was pared by 0 bases and J by 4 bases, with 5 bases of the junction left unmatched. The CDR3 length is 15 residues. Germline V gene sequence: CDR1 LGHDT, CDR2 YNNKEL (reference sequence). The CDR3: CASSQDRTGRYEQYF. DNA for the CDR3: TGTGCCAGCAGCCAAGATAGGACAGGGCGATACGAGCAGTACTTC.

This clone was seen once. The chain joins TRBV27 to TRBJ1-5; 9 bases are a match to TRBD1. Trimming took 5 bases from V and 5 from J; bases not matched to a gene: 7. The germline V gene encodes CDR1 MNHEY and CDR2 SMNVEV (reference sequence). The CDR3 runs to 15 residues. The CDR3 nucleotides read TGTGCCAGCAGTCCCGGACAGGGGAAGTATCAGCCCCAGCATTTT. It codes for CASSPGQGKYQPQHF.

The chain joins TRBV6-1 to TRBJ1-4; 7 bases map to TRBD1. Germline assignment: CDR1 MNHNS and CDR2 SASEGT. V shed 2 bases and J 8 bases; nucleotides not matched to a gene: 14. This CDR3 region has 17 residues. CDR3: CASSEFGLAGGGEKLFF. CDR3 in DNA: TGTGCCAGCAGTGAATTTGGTTTGGCAGGGGGGGGAGAAAAACTGTTTTTT.